This is a list of T cell receptor beta chains from one sample in a study of somatic mutations in cytotoxic T cells in rheumatoid arthritis. Here immunoSEQ multiplex PCR was the method, and the copy in TCRdb shows in-frame clones only, minus some. This table has around 2,800 clones, roughly 80% appearing once. The specimen was CD8+ T cells sorted from blood. These receptors came from a man in his 60s with rheumatoid arthritis. Both conserved end residues are part of each CDR3. Fields, in order: V gene, D gene, clone size, J gene, CDR3 DNA, CDR3 protein. A D gene is named only where the DNA matches it firmly. Only part of the rows carry a size: once, few, many, or a class if the clone is expanded.

v_gene: TRBV28; d_gene: TRBD1; abundance: -; j_gene: TRBJ1-1; CDR3nt: TGTGCCAGCAGTTTCCCCTACTCCGGGACAGGGTGGGCGAACACTGAAGCTTTCTTT; CDR3aa: CASSFPYSGTGWANTEAFF
v_gene: TRBV2; d_gene: -; abundance: -; j_gene: TRBJ2-3; CDR3nt: TGTGCCAGCAAGGAGGGGTGGGGCACAGATACGCAGTATTTT; CDR3aa: CASKEGWGTDTQYF
v_gene: TRBV19; d_gene: TRBD2; abundance: few; j_gene: TRBJ2-7; CDR3nt: TGTGCCAGTAGTATGGCCAGCGGGGGGCCACACCCCTACGAGCAGTACTTC; CDR3aa: CASSMASGGPHPYEQYF
v_gene: TRBV10-3; d_gene: -; abundance: -; j_gene: TRBJ2-7; CDR3nt: TGTGCCATCAGACCACAGGAGACGTCCTACGAGCAGTACTTC; CDR3aa: CAIRPQETSYEQYF
v_gene: TRBV7-9; d_gene: TRBD2; abundance: -; j_gene: TRBJ2-1; CDR3nt: TGTGCCAGCAGCTTGACAGCGGGGGGGCGAAAGGAGCAGTTCTTC; CDR3aa: CASSLTAGGRKEQFF
v_gene: TRBV19; d_gene: -; abundance: -; j_gene: TRBJ1-2; CDR3nt: TGTGCCAGTAGTATGTTGGATCTGTACGGGGATGGCTACACCTTC; CDR3aa: CASSMLDLYGDGYTF
v_gene: TRBV28; d_gene: TRBD2; abundance: -; j_gene: TRBJ2-3; CDR3nt: TGTGCCAGCAGTTTCCCGACTAGCGGGTGGGCTAGCACAGATACGCAGTATTTT; CDR3aa: CASSFPTSGWASTDTQYF
v_gene: TRBV27; d_gene: TRBD1; abundance: few; j_gene: TRBJ1-2; CDR3nt: TGTGCCAGCAGTTTGTACCCGGGACAGGGGATTGATGGCTACACCTTC; CDR3aa: CASSLYPGQGIDGYTF
v_gene: TRBV28; d_gene: TRBD1; abundance: -; j_gene: TRBJ2-5; CDR3nt: TGTGCCAGCAGTTCGGGACAGGGGTATGGAGAGACCCAGTACTTC; CDR3aa: CASSSGQGYGETQYF
v_gene: TRBV7-9; d_gene: TRBD1; abundance: -; j_gene: TRBJ2-4; CDR3nt: TGTGCCAGCAGCCTAGGACAGGGTGGGACCAAAAACATTCAGTACTTC; CDR3aa: CASSLGQGGTKNIQYF
v_gene: TRBV5-1; d_gene: -; abundance: -; j_gene: TRBJ1-1; CDR3nt: TGCGCCAGCAGCGGACGGACAACAAACACTGAAGCTTTCTTT; CDR3aa: CASSGRTTNTEAFF
v_gene: TRBV4-3; d_gene: TRBD2; abundance: -; j_gene: TRBJ2-3; CDR3nt: TGCGCCAGCAGCCAAGAGAGGCTAGCGGGGGTCACAGATACGCAGTATTTT; CDR3aa: CASSQERLAGVTDTQYF
v_gene: TRBV9; d_gene: -; abundance: -; j_gene: TRBJ1-4; CDR3nt: TGTGCCAGCAGTGCAAAGGGGGTTGCTAATGAAAAACTGTTTTTT; CDR3aa: CASSAKGVANEKLFF
v_gene: TRBV5-6; d_gene: -; abundance: -; j_gene: TRBJ2-2; CDR3nt: TGTGCCAGCAGCTTCTTCACCGGGGAGCTGTTTTTT; CDR3aa: CASSFFTGELFF
v_gene: TRBV4-3; d_gene: -; abundance: -; j_gene: TRBJ2-6; CDR3nt: TGCGCCAGCAGCCAAGGGGGGGAAGGTTCTGGGGCCAACGTCCTGACTTTC; CDR3aa: CASSQGGEGSGANVLTF
v_gene: TRBV2; d_gene: -; abundance: -; j_gene: TRBJ2-7; CDR3nt: TGTGCCAGCAGCCCCAGTGTTTCCTACGAGCAGTACTTC; CDR3aa: CASSPSVSYEQYF
v_gene: TRBV4-1; d_gene: -; abundance: -; j_gene: TRBJ2-4; CDR3nt: TGCGCCAGCAGCCAAGAGAGGAGCATAGCCAAAAACATTCAGTACTTC; CDR3aa: CASSQERSIAKNIQYF
v_gene: TRBV28; d_gene: TRBD1; abundance: -; j_gene: TRBJ2-7; CDR3nt: TGTGCCAGCAGTTTAGTGACAGGGGGCGACTACGAGCAGTACTTC; CDR3aa: CASSLVTGGDYEQYF
v_gene: TRBV30; d_gene: TRBD1; abundance: -; j_gene: TRBJ2-6; CDR3nt: TGTGCCTGGTGGGACCGGGACAGTCAATTCTCTGGGGCCAACGTCCTGACTTTC; CDR3aa: CAWWDRDSQFSGANVLTF
v_gene: TRBV27; d_gene: TRBD2; abundance: -; j_gene: TRBJ2-5; CDR3nt: TGTGCCAGCAGTCCCTTCTCGACTAGCGGGGAAGAGACCCAGTACTTC; CDR3aa: CASSPFSTSGEETQYF
v_gene: TRBV4-3; d_gene: -; abundance: -; j_gene: TRBJ2-1; CDR3nt: TGCGCCAGCAGCCAAGATGATGGGGGAGGTTCCTACAATGAGCAGTTCTTC; CDR3aa: CASSQDDGGGSYNEQFF
v_gene: TRBV4-3; d_gene: TRBD2; abundance: -; j_gene: TRBJ2-1; CDR3nt: TGCGCCAGCAGCTCATCTAGCGGGTACTCCTACAATGAGCAGTTCTTC; CDR3aa: CASSSSSGYSYNEQFF
v_gene: TRBV2; d_gene: TRBD2; abundance: -; j_gene: TRBJ2-1; CDR3nt: TGTGCCAGCACCGAGGGCGGGGGGAACTACAATGAGCAGTTCTTC; CDR3aa: CASTEGGGNYNEQFF
v_gene: TRBV4-2; d_gene: TRBD2; abundance: -; j_gene: TRBJ2-7; CDR3nt: TGTGCCAGCAGCCAAGAGTCTAGCGGGAGCTACGAGCAGTACTTC; CDR3aa: CASSQESSGSYEQYF
v_gene: TRBV6-5; d_gene: -; abundance: few; j_gene: TRBJ2-7; CDR3nt: TGTGCCAGCAGTTACTCTGACCAGGGCTCCTACGAGCAGTACTTC; CDR3aa: CASSYSDQGSYEQYF
v_gene: TRBV5-4; d_gene: TRBD1; abundance: -; j_gene: TRBJ2-7; CDR3nt: TGTGCCAGCAGCGTGACAGGGAACCCCTACGAGCAGTACTTC; CDR3aa: CASSVTGNPYEQYF
v_gene: TRBV4-1; d_gene: TRBD1; abundance: -; j_gene: TRBJ1-2; CDR3nt: TGCGCCAGCAGCCAAATGATGGGACAGCCCGATGGCTACACCTTC; CDR3aa: CASSQMMGQPDGYTF
v_gene: TRBV6-1; d_gene: TRBD1; abundance: -; j_gene: TRBJ1-1; CDR3nt: TGTGCCAGCAGTGATCCCGGGACAGGGATTGAAGCTTTCTTT; CDR3aa: CASSDPGTGIEAFF
v_gene: TRBV4-3; d_gene: TRBD2; abundance: -; j_gene: TRBJ2-1; CDR3nt: TGCGCCAGTAAGCCGACTAGCGGGACCGGTGAGCAGTTCTTC; CDR3aa: CASKPTSGTGEQFF
v_gene: TRBV7-9; d_gene: -; abundance: -; j_gene: TRBJ2-5; CDR3nt: TGTGCCAGCAGCTTGGGTCTCCTAGACCAAGAGACCCAGTACTTC; CDR3aa: CASSLGLLDQETQYF
v_gene: TRBV7-3; d_gene: TRBD1; abundance: -; j_gene: TRBJ1-2; CDR3nt: TGTGCCAGCAGCCCGGACAGGGGGGAAGGCTACACCTTC; CDR3aa: CASSPDRGEGYTF
v_gene: TRBV19; d_gene: -; abundance: -; j_gene: TRBJ1-2; CDR3nt: TGTGCCAGTAGTATTGACAGGAGCTATGGCTACACCTTC; CDR3aa: CASSIDRSYGYTF
v_gene: TRBV5-3; d_gene: TRBD2; abundance: once; j_gene: TRBJ2-3; CDR3nt: TGTGCCAGAAGCTCGCCGGGGACTAGCGTGGGGGTGGGCACAGATACGCAGTATTTT; CDR3aa: CARSSPGTSVGVGTDTQYF
v_gene: TRBV13; d_gene: -; abundance: -; j_gene: TRBJ2-3; CDR3nt: TGTGCCAGCAGCTTGACAGAGAACACAGATACGCAGTATTTT; CDR3aa: CASSLTENTDTQYF
v_gene: TRBV30; d_gene: TRBD1; abundance: -; j_gene: TRBJ2-7; CDR3nt: TGTGCCTGGAGTGACTCGACAGGGCCCTTCGAGCAGTACTTC; CDR3aa: CAWSDSTGPFEQYF
v_gene: TRBV20-1; d_gene: -; abundance: -; j_gene: TRBJ2-3; CDR3nt: TGCAGTGCTAGTCCACAGGATTGGGATTTT; CDR3aa: CSASPQDWDF
v_gene: TRBV18; d_gene: TRBD2; abundance: once; j_gene: TRBJ2-7; CDR3nt: TGTGCCAGCTCACCAGGGGGAGGGACCGGCTACGAGCAGTACTTC; CDR3aa: CASSPGGGTGYEQYF
v_gene: TRBV4-2; d_gene: TRBD2; abundance: -; j_gene: TRBJ2-5; CDR3nt: TGTGCCAGCAGCCAAGATTATAGCGGGGGCGAGAGAAAGACCCAGTACTTC; CDR3aa: CASSQDYSGGERKTQYF
v_gene: TRBV6-1; d_gene: TRBD1; abundance: few; j_gene: TRBJ1-2; CDR3nt: TGTGCCAGCAGTCAAGTAACCGGGACAGGAATTTATGGCTACACCTTC; CDR3aa: CASSQVTGTGIYGYTF
v_gene: TRBV5-8; d_gene: -; abundance: -; j_gene: TRBJ1-2; CDR3nt: TGTGCCAGCAGCCCGTTTGTGGTGGGCGAAACCACTAACTATGGCTACACCTTC; CDR3aa: CASSPFVVGETTNYGYTF